A selection of T cell receptor beta chains follows, all from one sample in a study of T cell repertoires in ileal Crohn's disease. Measured with immunoSEQ multiplex PCR; TCRdb has only the in-frame clones, and not every one. The table records about 5,500 clones, about 80% of them present only once. Sequenced: ileal tissue. All receptors come from an adult with Crohn's disease. Both conserved end residues are part of each CDR3. The order of the fields is D gene, V gene, J gene, clone size, CDR3 DNA, CDR3 protein. D genes are given only for firm matches. The size field is filled for only some rows; it gives once, few, many or a size class.

d_gene: TRBD2; v_gene: TRBV30; j_gene: TRBJ2-1; abundance: .; CDR3nt: TGTGCCTGGAGTGGAGGGAGGGGAAAATACAATGAGCAGTTCTTC; CDR3aa: CAWSGGRGKYNEQFF
d_gene: .; v_gene: TRBV9; j_gene: TRBJ1-1; abundance: once; CDR3nt: TGTGCCAGCAGCGTAGACAGTACTACTGAAGCTTTCTTT; CDR3aa: CASSVDSTTEAFF
d_gene: TRBD2; v_gene: TRBV4-1; j_gene: TRBJ2-2; abundance: .; CDR3nt: TGCGCCAGCAGCCAAGACCTCGGGGTAGCGGGGACCGGGGAGCTGTTTTTT; CDR3aa: CASSQDLGVAGTGELFF
d_gene: .; v_gene: TRBV28; j_gene: TRBJ2-5; abundance: .; CDR3nt: TGTGCCAGCAGTTCCCCGGGGGAGTTAGAGACCCAGTACTTC; CDR3aa: CASSSPGELETQYF
d_gene: .; v_gene: TRBV19; j_gene: TRBJ1-2; abundance: .; CDR3nt: TGTGCCAGTAGCTGGAGGGGTGGCGACTATGGCTACACCTTC; CDR3aa: CASSWRGGDYGYTF
d_gene: .; v_gene: TRBV5-4; j_gene: TRBJ2-6; abundance: .; CDR3nt: TGTGCCAGCAGCGGGGCTTCTGGGGCCAACGTCCTGACTTTC; CDR3aa: CASSGASGANVLTF
d_gene: TRBD2; v_gene: TRBV28; j_gene: TRBJ2-3; abundance: .; CDR3nt: TGTGCCAGCAGTCCCATTCGAGCGGGGGGGTCTAGGGATACGCAGTATTTT; CDR3aa: CASSPIRAGGSRDTQYF
d_gene: TRBD2; v_gene: TRBV9; j_gene: TRBJ2-2; abundance: .; CDR3nt: TGTGCCAGCAGCGCCCGGACTAGCGGGAGGCTTTACACCGGGGAGCTGTTTTTT; CDR3aa: CASSARTSGRLYTGELFF
d_gene: .; v_gene: TRBV11-2; j_gene: TRBJ1-1; abundance: .; CDR3nt: TGTGCCAGCAGCTTAGATGGGGCGGTGAACACTGAAGCTTTCTTT; CDR3aa: CASSLDGAVNTEAFF
d_gene: TRBD2; v_gene: TRBV9; j_gene: TRBJ2-7; abundance: once; CDR3nt: TGTGCCAGCAGCGTAGGGCTAGCGGGACCTTACGAGCAGTACTTC; CDR3aa: CASSVGLAGPYEQYF
d_gene: .; v_gene: TRBV9; j_gene: TRBJ1-4; abundance: once; CDR3nt: TGTGCCAGCAGCGTAGGGGCATTAGGAACTAATGAAAAACTGTTTTTT; CDR3aa: CASSVGALGTNEKLFF
d_gene: .; v_gene: TRBV7-9; j_gene: TRBJ1-3; abundance: .; CDR3nt: TGTGCCAGCAGCTTAGGGGCGCTAAGCTCTGGAAACACCATATATTTT; CDR3aa: CASSLGALSSGNTIYF
d_gene: .; v_gene: TRBV7-9; j_gene: TRBJ1-3; abundance: .; CDR3nt: TGTGCCAGCACCCCCGGGTGGTCTGGAAACACCATATATTTT; CDR3aa: CASTPGWSGNTIYF
d_gene: .; v_gene: TRBV5-4; j_gene: TRBJ2-2; abundance: .; CDR3nt: TGTGCCAGCAGCCCATCCGGGGGATCGGCCGGGGAGCTGTTTTTT; CDR3aa: CASSPSGGSAGELFF
d_gene: TRBD1; v_gene: TRBV6-5; j_gene: TRBJ2-7; abundance: .; CDR3nt: TGTGCCAGCAGCCGGGACAGGGAGGGCGAGCAGTACTTC; CDR3aa: CASSRDREGEQYF
d_gene: .; v_gene: TRBV9; j_gene: TRBJ2-3; abundance: few; CDR3nt: TGTGCCAGCAGCCCCTATTCGGGGGGCCTTAGCACAGATACGCAGTATTTT; CDR3aa: CASSPYSGGLSTDTQYF
d_gene: .; v_gene: TRBV14; j_gene: TRBJ1-1; abundance: .; CDR3nt: TGTGCCAGCAGCCAAATTCAGAACACTGAAGCTTTCTTT; CDR3aa: CASSQIQNTEAFF
d_gene: .; v_gene: TRBV11-2; j_gene: TRBJ1-5; abundance: .; CDR3nt: TGTGCCAGCAGCTTAGTTCCGCAGCGGGGGCAGCCCCAGCATTTT; CDR3aa: CASSLVPQRGQPQHF
d_gene: .; v_gene: TRBV30; j_gene: TRBJ1-2; abundance: .; CDR3nt: TGTGCCTGGGGAGGGAGGTCCCATGGAGGCTACACCTTC; CDR3aa: CAWGGRSHGGYTF
d_gene: .; v_gene: TRBV6-5; j_gene: TRBJ1-4; abundance: .; CDR3nt: TGTGCCAGCAGTTACTCTAGGTCGGGGGGTGAAAAACTGTTTTTT; CDR3aa: CASSYSRSGGEKLFF
d_gene: .; v_gene: TRBV7-9; j_gene: TRBJ2-5; abundance: .; CDR3nt: TGTGCCAGCAGCTCCCCCAGGGCCCAAGAGACCCAGTACTTC; CDR3aa: CASSSPRAQETQYF
d_gene: .; v_gene: TRBV7-8; j_gene: TRBJ2-3; abundance: .; CDR3nt: TGTGCCAGCAGCTTGGGGGCGAGCACAGATACGCAGTATTTT; CDR3aa: CASSLGASTDTQYF
d_gene: .; v_gene: TRBV4-3; j_gene: TRBJ1-2; abundance: .; CDR3nt: TGCGCCAGCAGCCCTAGGGGGGGCTATGGCTACACCTTC; CDR3aa: CASSPRGGYGYTF
d_gene: TRBD1; v_gene: TRBV27; j_gene: TRBJ1-5; abundance: .; CDR3nt: TGTGCCAGCAGCTTGGGACAGCATCAGCCCCAGCATTTT; CDR3aa: CASSLGQHQPQHF
d_gene: TRBD1; v_gene: TRBV28; j_gene: TRBJ1-2; abundance: .; CDR3nt: TGTGCCAGCAGTTCGGGGACAGGGGGCGTTGGAAGAGGCTACACCTTC; CDR3aa: CASSSGTGGVGRGYTF